Shown below are 20 T cell receptor beta chains from a single sample sequenced in a study of CD8+CD57+ T cells in acquired aplastic anemia. Only patients with CD8+CD57+ cell expansion on flow cytometry were chosen for sequencing. Both TCR beta VDJ combination and CDR3 sequence profiling were carried out. Genomic DNA was the template for this profiling. MiXCR, run by TCRdb on the reads, gives a single entry per CDR3 protein. The sample includes hundreds of thousands of distinct CDR3 sequences, around 33% of them seen just once. Sequenced input: sorted CD4+, CD8+, or CD8+CD57+ T cells (not recorded which) from PBMCs. The receptors shown here come from a human donor with aplastic anemia.

This clonotype was counted a few times. The V gene is TRBV6-5, the J gene TRBJ1-1; D gene uncertain. The CDR3 has 13 residues. Deletions cut 5 bases from V and 0 bases from J, with 7 bases between. Germline assignment: CDR1 MNHEY and CDR2 SVGAGI. Written as DNA, the CDR3 is TGTGCCAGCAGTGTTACGTTGAACACTGAAGCTTTCTTT. Protein: CASSVTLNTEAFF.

The gene calls are TRBV10-3 and TRBJ2-7; 11 bases are a match to TRBD2. V shed 8 bases and J 3 bases; nucleotides not matched to a gene: 9. The CDR3 covers 15 residues. CDR1 and CDR2 (germline): ENHRY, SYGVKD. The CDR3 region has the DNA TGTGCCATCGCTGCCTCACTAGCGGGAGACTACGAGCAGTACTTC. Its protein product is CAIAASLAGDYEQYF.

A note on this clonotype: A much larger clone sits a single nucleotide away, making a read error possible. The conserved phenylalanine or tryptophan normally closing the CDR3 is absent here, so this likely arose from a read error. V usage is TRBV9 and J usage is TRBJ2-1; TRBD1 matches at 7 bases. This CDR3 is built from 15 residues. After removal of 4 bases from V and 4 bases from J, the junction contained 8 bases not matched to a gene. Germline assignment: CDR1 SGDLS and CDR2 YYNGEE. CDR3 region: CASSLTGTVYNEQFS. The CDR3 region has the DNA TGTGCCAGCAGCTTGACCGGGACAGTGTACAATGAGCAGTTCTCC.

There are a few counts of this clonotype. The chain links TRBV5-1 to TRBJ1-1, with no clear D. V was trimmed by 1 base and J by 2 bases, leaving 6 bases between them. The CDR3 totals 13 residues. From germline, CDR1 is SGHRS and CDR2 YFSETQ. As DNA, the CDR3 is TGCGCCAGCAGCTTGCCCGACAACACTGAAGCTTTCTTT. Its translation is CASSLPDNTEAFF.

The rearrangement links TRBV3-1 to TRBJ2-3; D is unresolved. Germline loops: CDR1 LGHDT, CDR2 YNNKEL (reference sequence). V lost 1 base to trimming and J lost 3 bases, with 8 bases between them. The CDR3 is 14 amino acids. As DNA, the CDR3 is TGTGCCAGCAGCCAAGTTATGGGAACAGATACGCAGTATTTT. Residues: CASSQVMGTDTQYF.

This clonotype has more than one count but fewer than ten. The chain's CDR3 is CASSPGGLGTEAFF. The CDR3 DNA sequence: TGCGCCAGCAGCCCAGGGGGCTTAGGGACTGAAGCTTTCTTT. The chain carries TRBV5-1 and TRBJ1-1; TRBD1 matches 8 bases. V trimming: 4 bases; J trimming: 5 bases; junction bases outside the gene matches: 7. The germline V gene has CDR1 SGHRS and CDR2 YFSETQ. The CDR3 consists of 14 residues.

This clonotype was recorded only once. The DNA is left out, because the CDR3 cannot be placed on it with certainty; the CDR3 is given as TCRdb lists it. The chain combines TRBV29-1 with TRBJ1-2; TRBD1, the table's D call, lacks a check against the DNA. Including both end residues, the CDR3 is 15 amino acids long. Germline CDR1 reads SQVTM; CDR2 reads ANQGSEA. The CDR3 loop is CTSVPATDRGYGYTF.

The chain employs TRBV4-1 and TRBJ1-2, with a weak D call TRBD1 (5 bases). This CDR3 has 15 amino acids. V lost 4 bases to trimming and J lost 1 base, with 13 bases between them. Germline V CDR1 and CDR2: MGHRA, YSYEKL. CDR3 sequence (DNA): TGCGCCAGCAGCCGCGACGCAGGGTTTAACTATGGCTACACCTTC. Translated: CASSRDAGFNYGYTF.

A word on this clonotype: Mismatch with germline at one junction end may stem from a read error. V and J are TRBV7-3 and TRBJ2-3; TRBD2 aligns across 9 bases. In germline, CDR1 is SGHTA, CDR2 FQGTGA. CDR3 length: 17 residues. CDR3 DNA sequence: TGCGCCAGCAGCCTAACCGGGCTAGCGGGACCCACAGATACGCAGTATTTT. It is translated as CASSLTGLAGPTDTQYF.

The chain uses TRBV4-2 and TRBJ1-6; D possibly corresponds to TRBD1 (5 bases). The CDR3 is 20 residues long. V dropped 3 bases and J dropped 0 bases, with 21 bases sitting between them. CDR1 and CDR2 (germline): LGHNA, YNFKEQ. The CDR3 sequence is CASSHPPRGPPSSYNSPLHF. CDR3 coding DNA: TGTGCCAGCAGCCACCCCCCCCGGGGCCCTCCTAGCTCCTATAATTCACCCCTCCACTTT.

This clonotype came up once. The chain joins TRBV20-1 to TRBJ1-6; D remains ambiguous. The CDR3 loop spans 14 amino acids. Germline values: CDR1 DFQATT, CDR2 SNEGSKA (reference sequence). Between the trimmed V and J ends, which lost 3 bases and 10 bases, there was a span of 16 bases. The CDR3 loop is CSASFGLKGSPLHF. The CDR3 DNA reads TGCAGTGCTAGCTTCGGACTAAAAGGCTCACCCCTCCACTTT.

V and J are TRBV5-1 and TRBJ1-6; 10 nucleotides align to TRBD1. The CDR3 has 15 amino acids. Germline CDR1 SGHRS, CDR2 YFSETQ. The V gene end was trimmed by 2 bases and the J gene end by 10 bases; junction bases not matched to a gene: 6. CDR3 bases: TGCGCCAGCAGCTTAGGGACAGGGGCTGGGTCACCCCTCCACTTT. As protein: CASSLGTGAGSPLHF.

V and J are TRBV20-1 and TRBJ1-1; D is perhaps TRBD1 (5 bases). The germline gives CDR1 DFQATT, CDR2 SNEGSKA (reference sequence). CDR3 length equals 17 residues. V lost 4 bases to trimming and J lost 10 bases, with 31 bases between them. CDR3 bases: TGCAGTGCTACCCGGATGATGCACAGGAGGGGATGGCGTCCAGCTTTCTTT. Protein product: CSATRMMHRRGWRPAFF.

This clonotype has ten or more counts. The V call is TRBV4-2, the J call TRBJ1-2; no reliable D call. This CDR3 contains 13 residues. Germline lookup yields CDR1 LGHNA and CDR2 YNFKEQ. The V gene lost 0 bases and the J gene lost 8 bases, with 10 bases spanning the gap. This CDR3 reads CASSQDGLRGYTF. In DNA form, the CDR3 reads TGTGCCAGCAGCCAAGATGGACTTCGCGGCTACACCTTC.

Ten or more counts support this clonotype. The genes are TRBV7-9 and TRBJ1-2; possible D gene TRBD1, 6 bases. Trimming pared 6 bases from V and 0 bases from J, leaving 11 bases between. The CDR3 totals 14 residues. The germline V gene encodes CDR1 SEHNR and CDR2 FQNEAQ (reference sequence). The CDR3 DNA reads TGTGCCAGCAGTTCACAGGGCTCTAACTATGGCTACACCTTC. Its translation is CASSSQGSNYGYTF.

V is TRBV2 and J is TRBJ2-1; D remains unclear. CDR1 and CDR2 from the germline V gene are SNHLY and FYNNEI. This CDR3 is 12 amino acids long. V was pared by 6 bases and J by 10 bases, with 13 bases between. The CDR3 loop is CASSQEAREQFF. The CDR3 DNA is TGTGCCAGCAGCCAAGAGGCTCGAGAGCAGTTCTTC.

V and J are TRBV25-1 and TRBJ1-6, with a tentative D call TRBD1 (6 bases). The V end was cut by 5 bases, the J end by 9 bases, with 17 bases between. This CDR3 spans 15 amino acids. Germline loops: CDR1 MGHDK, CDR2 SYGVNS. The CDR3 DNA reads as TGTGCCAGCAGTTTGAGACAGGTTCGTAGTTCACCCCTCCACTTT. Translated, it gives CASSLRQVRSSPLHF.

This clonotype showed up many times. The rearrangement links TRBV19 to TRBJ2-4; D remains ambiguous. The CDR3 contains 14 residues. V was pared by 1 base and J by 1 base, with 5 bases between. Germline V gene data show CDR1 as LNHDA and CDR2 as SQIVND (reference sequence). CDR3: CASSIGNAKNIQYF. CDR3 nucleotides: TGTGCCAGTAGTATAGGGAACGCCAAAAACATTCAGTACTTC.

The rearrangement uses TRBV30 and TRBJ2-5; D ambiguous. CDR1 is GTSNPN, CDR2 SVGIG, per germline (reference sequence). Trimming removed 2 bases from V and 4 bases from J, with 11 bases in between. This CDR3 is 13 amino acids long. The CDR3 here is CAWSLGHGETQYF. In DNA, the CDR3 is TGTGCCTGGAGTCTTGGGCACGGAGAGACCCAGTACTTC.

This clonotype was picked up many times. The V gene is TRBV10-3, the J gene TRBJ2-7, with TRBD2 matching over 14 bases. The CDR3 covers 17 residues. The J segment lost 0 bases and the V segment lost 5 bases, leaving 6 bases of the junction unmatched. Germline-derived CDR1 and CDR2 are ENHRY and SYGVKD. The CDR3 DNA reads as TGTGCCATCAGTCAACCGGGACTAGCGGGAGCCTCCTACGAGCAGTACTTC. It encodes CAISQPGLAGASYEQYF.